This TCR beta chain stems from a study of shared clonotypes between healthy human individuals. The study's findings and limits: Non-shared clonotypes had lower generation probabilities than clonotypes shared by all four sorted-subset donors.

Worth noting for this clone: No antigen is known for it.

Profiled with immunoSEQ multiplex PCR; TCRdb holds only in-frame clones, not every one. The sample has fewer than 2.5 million clones; approximately 93% are singletons. The donors, healthy adults who were HIV-negative, had experienced no recent acute infections or vaccinations. Per the germline V gene, CDR1 is MNHNS and CDR2 is SASEGT. CDR3 length: 11 amino acids. Trimming took off 7 bases at V and 8 bases at J, with 9 bases between the two ends. This clonotype was obtained from a man aged 18 to 30 in good health. Some clones in this sample may be carry-over from other donors' samples. The chain links TRBV6-1 to TRBJ2-4; D perhaps matches TRBD2 (5 bases). The source material was naive CD4+ T cells from PBMCs. Subset in this sample: CD45RA+ positively selected. DNA for the CDR3: TGTGCCAGCACCTTCGGGGACATTCAGTACTTC. Translation: CASTFGDIQYF.